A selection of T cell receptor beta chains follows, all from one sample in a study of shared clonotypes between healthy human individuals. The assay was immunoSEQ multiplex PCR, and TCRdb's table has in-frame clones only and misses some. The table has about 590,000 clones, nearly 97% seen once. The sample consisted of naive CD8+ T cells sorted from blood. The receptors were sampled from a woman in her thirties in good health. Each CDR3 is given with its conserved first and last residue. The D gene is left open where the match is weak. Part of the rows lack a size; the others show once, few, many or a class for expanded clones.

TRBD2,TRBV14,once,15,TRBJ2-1,CASSALAGGPNEQFF,TGTGCCAGCAGCGCCCTAGCGGGAGGGCCAAATGAGCAGTTCTTC
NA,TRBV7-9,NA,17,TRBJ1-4,CASSQTGTSRRYEKLFF,TGTGCCAGCAGCCAAACCGGGACCTCACGGCGGTATGAAAAACTGTTTTTT
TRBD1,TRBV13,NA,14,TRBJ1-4,CASSSQGAGEKLFF,TGTGCCAGCAGCTCCCAGGGGGCGGGTGAAAAACTGTTTTTT
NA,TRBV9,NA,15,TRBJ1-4,CASSVGATTNEKLFF,TGTGCCAGCAGCGTAGGGGCCACTACTAATGAAAAACTGTTTTTT
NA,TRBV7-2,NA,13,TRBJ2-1,CASSWPTLDEQFF,TGTGCCAGCAGCTGGCCGACTTTGGATGAGCAGTTCTTC
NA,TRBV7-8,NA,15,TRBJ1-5,CASSLLALSNQPQHF,TGTGCCAGCAGCTTATTAGCTCTTAGCAATCAGCCCCAGCATTTT
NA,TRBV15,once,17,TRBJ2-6,CATSRSGPGPGANVLTF,TGTGCCACCAGCAGATCCGGACCAGGACCTGGGGCCAACGTCCTGACTTTC
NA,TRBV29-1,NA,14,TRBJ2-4,CSAILGDGKNIQYF,TGCAGCGCTATCCTCGGTGATGGCAAAAACATTCAGTACTTC
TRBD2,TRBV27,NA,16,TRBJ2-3,CASRYGLAGVPDTQYF,TGTGCCAGCCGATATGGACTAGCGGGAGTCCCAGATACGCAGTATTTT
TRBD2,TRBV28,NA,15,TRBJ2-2,CASSPGLAGVGELFF,TGTGCCAGCAGTCCGGGACTAGCGGGAGTCGGGGAGCTGTTTTTT
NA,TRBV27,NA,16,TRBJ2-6,CASSLSPGAGANVLTF,TGTGCCAGCAGTTTATCCCCAGGGGCTGGGGCCAACGTCCTGACTTTC
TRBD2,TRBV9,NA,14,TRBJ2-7,CASSVLAGGGEQYF,TGTGCCAGCAGCGTCTTAGCGGGAGGCGGTGAGCAGTACTTC
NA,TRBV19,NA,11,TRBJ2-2,CASRVPGELFF,TGTGCCAGTAGGGTCCCCGGGGAGCTGTTTTTT
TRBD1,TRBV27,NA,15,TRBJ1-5,CASSPTGESAQPQHF,TGTGCCAGCAGTCCTACAGGGGAGAGTGCTCAGCCCCAGCATTTT
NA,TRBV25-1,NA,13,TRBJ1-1,CASSELDENGPFF,TGTGCCAGCAGTGAATTGGACGAGAACGGGCCTTTCTTT
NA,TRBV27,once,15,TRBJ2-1,CASGLIAEPGNEQFF,TGTGCCAGCGGCCTAATAGCGGAGCCGGGCAATGAGCAGTTCTTC
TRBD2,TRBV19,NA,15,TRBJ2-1,CASTLRAGPYNEQFF,TGTGCCAGTACCTTACGAGCGGGACCATACAATGAGCAGTTCTTC
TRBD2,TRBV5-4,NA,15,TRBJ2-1,CASIPMGGSLNEQFF,TGTGCCAGCATCCCCATGGGCGGGAGTCTCAATGAGCAGTTCTTC
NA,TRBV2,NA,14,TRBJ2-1,CASREEGGSNEQFF,TGTGCCAGTAGGGAGGAGGGCGGGTCCAATGAGCAGTTCTTC
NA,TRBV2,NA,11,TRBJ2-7,CASSLLNEQYF,TGTGCCAGCAGTCTTTTGAACGAGCAGTACTTC
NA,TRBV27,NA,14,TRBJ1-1,CASSFTQGGTEAFF,TGTGCCAGCAGTTTCACACAGGGAGGGACTGAAGCTTTCTTT
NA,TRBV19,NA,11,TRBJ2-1,CASQESNEQFF,TGTGCCAGTCAAGAGAGCAATGAGCAGTTCTTC
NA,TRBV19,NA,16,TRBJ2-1,CASSMSGLSSYNEQFF,TGTGCCAGTAGTATGTCGGGACTTAGTTCCTACAATGAGCAGTTCTTC
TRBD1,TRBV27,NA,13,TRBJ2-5,CASGTGGQETQYF,TGTGCCAGCGGGACAGGGGGCCAAGAGACCCAGTACTTC
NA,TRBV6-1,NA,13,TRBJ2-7,CASSEDHSYEQYF,TGTGCCAGCAGTGAAGACCACTCCTACGAGCAGTACTTC
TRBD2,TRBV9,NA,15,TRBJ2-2,CASSVGSGMGGELFF,TGTGCCAGCAGCGTAGGAAGCGGGATGGGTGGGGAGCTGTTTTTT
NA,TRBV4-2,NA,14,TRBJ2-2,CASSQDEGTGELFF,TGTGCCAGCAGCCAAGATGAGGGCACCGGGGAGCTGTTTTTT
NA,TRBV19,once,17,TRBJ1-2,CASSTGLRGNDDYGYTF,TGTGCCAGTAGTACGGGTCTCAGGGGAAATGATGACTATGGCTACACCTTC
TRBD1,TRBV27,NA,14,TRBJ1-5,CASSDRAPDQPQHF,TGTGCCAGCTCGGACAGGGCACCCGATCAGCCCCAGCATTTT
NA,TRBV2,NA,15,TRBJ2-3,CASSEFKGRPDTQYF,TGTGCCAGCAGTGAATTTAAGGGACGTCCAGATACGCAGTATTTT
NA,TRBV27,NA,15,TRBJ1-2,CASSLGTPSNYGYTF,TGTGCCAGCAGTCTCGGGACACCCTCTAACTATGGCTACACCTTC
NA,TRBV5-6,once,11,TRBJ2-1,CASSLTHEQFF,TGTGCCAGCAGCTTGACCCATGAGCAGTTCTTC
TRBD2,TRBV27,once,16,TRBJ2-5,CASSTNSGRSQETQYF,TGTGCCAGCAGTACCAATAGCGGGAGGTCCCAAGAGACCCAGTACTTC
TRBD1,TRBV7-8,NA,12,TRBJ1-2,CAAGQTYYGYTF,TGTGCCGCGGGACAGACATACTATGGCTACACCTTC
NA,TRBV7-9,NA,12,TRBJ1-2,CASSSGVYGYTF,TGTGCCAGCAGCTCCGGGGTCTATGGCTACACCTTC
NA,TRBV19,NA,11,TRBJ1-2,CASTTGGGYTF,TGTGCCAGTACCACAGGCGGTGGCTACACCTTC
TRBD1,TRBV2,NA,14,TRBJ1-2,CASSTGTGNYGYTF,TGTGCCAGCAGCACCGGGACAGGCAACTATGGCTACACCTTC
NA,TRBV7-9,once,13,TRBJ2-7,CASRDGLDYEQYF,TGTGCCAGCAGGGACGGACTGGACTACGAGCAGTACTTC
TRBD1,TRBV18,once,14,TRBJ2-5,CASSGTGSRETQYF,TGTGCCAGCTCAGGGACAGGGAGTCGGGAGACCCAGTACTTC
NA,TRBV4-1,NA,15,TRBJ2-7,CASSPNSGGGYEQYF,TGCGCCAGCAGCCCTAACAGTGGAGGGGGCTACGAGCAGTACTTC
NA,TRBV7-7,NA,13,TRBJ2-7,CASSVGLNYEQYF,TGTGCCAGCAGCGTGGGATTGAACTACGAGCAGTACTTC
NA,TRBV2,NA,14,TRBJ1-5,CASSGNGENQPQHF,TGTGCCAGCAGTGGGAACGGGGAAAATCAGCCCCAGCATTTT
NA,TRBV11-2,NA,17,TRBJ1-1,CASSSPNRGTGNTEAFF,TGTGCCAGCAGCTCTCCGAACCGGGGGACGGGGAACACTGAAGCTTTCTTT
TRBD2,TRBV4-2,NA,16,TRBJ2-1,CASSLRLAGVYNEQFF,TGTGCCAGCAGCCTTCGACTAGCGGGGGTATACAATGAGCAGTTCTTC
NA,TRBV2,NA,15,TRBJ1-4,CASSEVGHLQEKLFF,TGTGCCAGCAGTGAAGTGGGACATTTACAAGAAAAACTGTTTTTT
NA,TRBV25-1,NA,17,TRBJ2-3,CASSPSPTRDPTDTQYF,TGTGCCAGCAGTCCCTCGCCTACCAGGGATCCCACAGATACGCAGTATTTT
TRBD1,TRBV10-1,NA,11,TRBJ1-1,CASSEGGSAFF,TGCGCCAGCAGTGAAGGGGGCAGCGCTTTCTTT
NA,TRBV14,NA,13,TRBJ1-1,CASSTWDLSASFF,TGTGCCAGCAGCACTTGGGACCTCTCAGCATCTTTCTTT
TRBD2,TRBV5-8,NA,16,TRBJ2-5,CASSYGLAGTRETQYF,TGTGCCAGCAGCTACGGACTAGCGGGAACCCGGGAGACCCAGTACTTC
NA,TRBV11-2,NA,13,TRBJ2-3,CASSLGQPAAQYF,TGTGCCAGCAGCTTAGGGCAGCCCGCGGCGCAGTATTTT
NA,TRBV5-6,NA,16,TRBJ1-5,CASSLGTGGLRQPQHF,TGTGCCAGCAGCTTGGGCACGGGGGGATTAAGACAGCCCCAGCATTTT